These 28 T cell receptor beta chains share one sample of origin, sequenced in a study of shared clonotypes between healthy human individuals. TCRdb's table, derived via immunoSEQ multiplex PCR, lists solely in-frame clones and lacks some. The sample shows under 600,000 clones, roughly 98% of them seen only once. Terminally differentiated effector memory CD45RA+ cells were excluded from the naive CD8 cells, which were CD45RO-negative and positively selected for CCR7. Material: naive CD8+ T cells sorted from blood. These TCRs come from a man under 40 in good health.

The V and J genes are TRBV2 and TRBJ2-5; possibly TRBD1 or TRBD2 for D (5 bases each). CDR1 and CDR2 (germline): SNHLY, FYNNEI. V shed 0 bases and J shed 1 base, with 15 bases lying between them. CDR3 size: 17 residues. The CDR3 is CASSEAGVGQGQETQYF. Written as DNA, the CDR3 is TGTGCCAGCAGTGAAGCGGGGGTGGGCCAGGGCCAAGAGACCCAGTACTTC.

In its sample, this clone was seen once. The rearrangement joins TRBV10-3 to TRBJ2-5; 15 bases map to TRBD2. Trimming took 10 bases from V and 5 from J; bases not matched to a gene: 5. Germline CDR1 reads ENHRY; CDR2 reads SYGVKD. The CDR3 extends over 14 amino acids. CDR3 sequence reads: CATSGLAGGETQYF. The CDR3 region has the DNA TGTGCCACCTCGGGACTAGCGGGAGGCGAGACCCAGTACTTC.

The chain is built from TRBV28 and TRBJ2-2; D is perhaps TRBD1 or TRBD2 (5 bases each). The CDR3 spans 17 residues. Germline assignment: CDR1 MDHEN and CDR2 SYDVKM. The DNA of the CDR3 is TGTGCTAGTTTGATAGGGACGGGCGACCAGAACACCGGGGAGCTGTTTTTT. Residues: CASLIGTGDQNTGELFF.

The CDR3 loop reads CASSSPGQGSDGELFF. Here the CDR3 DNA reads TGTGCCAGCAGTTCACCGGGACAGGGTTCCGACGGGGAGCTGTTTTTT. This chain joins TRBV6-5 and TRBJ2-2; 9 bases agree with TRBD1. V lost 4 bases to trimming and J lost 7 bases; unmatched junction nucleotides: 10. The germline CDR1 and CDR2 sequences are MNHEY and SVGAGI. The CDR3 extends over 16 amino acids.

CDR3 in amino acids: CASRSETGEKLFF. CDR3 sequence (DNA): TGTGCCAGCAGGTCGGAGACGGGGGAAAAACTGTTTTTT. The chain has TRBV7-9 and TRBJ1-4, with D unresolved. With 6 bases removed from V and 8 bases from J, the gap between germline ends came to 13 bases. The CDR3 runs to 13 residues. CDR1 is SEHNR and CDR2 is FQNEAQ in the germline V gene (reference sequence).

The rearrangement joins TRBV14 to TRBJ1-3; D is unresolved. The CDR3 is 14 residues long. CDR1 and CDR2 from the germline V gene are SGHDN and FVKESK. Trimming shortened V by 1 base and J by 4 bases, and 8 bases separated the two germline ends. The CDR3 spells CASSQVGYGNTIYF. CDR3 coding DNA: TGTGCCAGCAGCCAAGTGGGATACGGAAACACCATATATTTT.

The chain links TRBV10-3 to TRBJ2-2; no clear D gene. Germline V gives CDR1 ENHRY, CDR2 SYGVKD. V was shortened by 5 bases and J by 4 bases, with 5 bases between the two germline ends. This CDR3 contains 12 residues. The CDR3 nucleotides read TGTGCCATCAGTCTGACCACCGGGGAGCTGTTTTTT. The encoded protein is CAISLTTGELFF.

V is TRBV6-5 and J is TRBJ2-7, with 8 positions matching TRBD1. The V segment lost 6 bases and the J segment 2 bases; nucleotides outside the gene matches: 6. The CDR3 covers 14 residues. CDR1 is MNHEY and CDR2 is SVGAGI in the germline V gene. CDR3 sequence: CASSPLDRAYEQYF. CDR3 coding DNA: TGTGCCAGCAGCCCCCTGGACAGGGCCTACGAGCAGTACTTC.

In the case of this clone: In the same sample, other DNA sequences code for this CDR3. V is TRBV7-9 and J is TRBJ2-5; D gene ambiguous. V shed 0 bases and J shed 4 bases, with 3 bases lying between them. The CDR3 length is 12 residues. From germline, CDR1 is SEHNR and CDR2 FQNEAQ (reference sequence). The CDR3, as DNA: TGTGCCAGCAGCTTAGCCGTAGAGACCCAGTACTTC. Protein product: CASSLAVETQYF.

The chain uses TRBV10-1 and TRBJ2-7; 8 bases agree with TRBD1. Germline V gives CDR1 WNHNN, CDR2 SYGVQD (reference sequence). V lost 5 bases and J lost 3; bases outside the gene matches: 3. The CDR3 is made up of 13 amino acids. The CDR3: CASSSDRVYEQYF. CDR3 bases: TGCGCCAGCAGTTCGGACAGGGTCTACGAGCAGTACTTC.

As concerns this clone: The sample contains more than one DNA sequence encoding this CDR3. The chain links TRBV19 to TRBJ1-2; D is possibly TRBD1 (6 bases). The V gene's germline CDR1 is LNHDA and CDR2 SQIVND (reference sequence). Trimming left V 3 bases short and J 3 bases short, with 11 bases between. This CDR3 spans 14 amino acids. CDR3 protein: CASSILAGDYGYTF. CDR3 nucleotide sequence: TGTGCCAGTAGTATTTTAGCAGGGGACTATGGCTACACCTTC.

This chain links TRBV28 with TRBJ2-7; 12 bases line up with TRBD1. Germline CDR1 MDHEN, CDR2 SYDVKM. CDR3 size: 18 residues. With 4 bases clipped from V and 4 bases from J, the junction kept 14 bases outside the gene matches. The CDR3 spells CASSSRDRGPLGMYEQYF. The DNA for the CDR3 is TGTGCCAGCAGTTCCCGGGACAGGGGGCCCCTCGGTATGTACGAGCAGTACTTC. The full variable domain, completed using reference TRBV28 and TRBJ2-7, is DVKVTQSSRYLVKRTGEKVFLECVQDMDHENMFWYRQDPGLGLRLIYFSYDVKMKEKGDIPEGYSVSREKKERFSLILESASTNQTSMYLCASSSRDRGPLGMYEQYFGPGTRLTVT.

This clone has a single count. CDR3 sequence: CASSRAGSREAFF. CDR3 nucleotides: TGTGCCAGCAGTAGAGCCGGGAGCCGTGAAGCTTTCTTT. The chain links TRBV27 to TRBJ1-1; D gene uncertain. CDR1 MNHEY and CDR2 SMNVEV come from the germline V gene (reference sequence). V lost 5 bases, J lost 7 bases, and 14 bases lay in between. The CDR3 covers 13 residues.

The CDR3 protein is CASSNRRGRYEQYF. The CDR3 bases are TGTGCCAGCTCAAACCGCAGGGGAAGGTACGAGCAGTACTTC. V usage is TRBV18 and J usage is TRBJ2-7; perhaps TRBD1 as D (6 bases). CDR3 length: 14 residues. Trimming took off 5 bases at V and 4 bases at J, with 15 bases between the two ends. CDR1 is KGHSH and CDR2 is LQKENI in the germline V gene.

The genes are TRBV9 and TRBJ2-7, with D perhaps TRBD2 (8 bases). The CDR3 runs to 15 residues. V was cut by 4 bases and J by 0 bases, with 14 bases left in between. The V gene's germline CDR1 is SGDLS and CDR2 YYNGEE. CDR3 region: CASSREGASSYEQYF. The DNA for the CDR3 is TGTGCCAGCAGCCGGGAGGGGGCTAGCTCCTACGAGCAGTACTTC.

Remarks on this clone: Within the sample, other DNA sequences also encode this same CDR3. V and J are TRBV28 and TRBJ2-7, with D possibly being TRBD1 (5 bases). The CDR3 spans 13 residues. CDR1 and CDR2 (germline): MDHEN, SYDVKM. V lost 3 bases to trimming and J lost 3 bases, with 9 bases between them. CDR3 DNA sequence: TGTGCCAGCAGTTTCGGCAGGGTCTACGAGCAGTACTTC. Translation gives CASSFGRVYEQYF.

The CDR3 here is CASSAPYMGTQYF. Here the CDR3 DNA reads TGTGCCAGCAGCGCCCCATATATGGGTACGCAGTATTTT. This rearrangement joins TRBV7-9 to TRBJ2-3; D is uncertain. With 5 bases removed from V and 8 bases from J, the gap between germline ends came to 14 bases. The CDR3 is 13 amino acids. CDR1 and CDR2 from the germline V gene are SEHNR and FQNEAQ (reference sequence).

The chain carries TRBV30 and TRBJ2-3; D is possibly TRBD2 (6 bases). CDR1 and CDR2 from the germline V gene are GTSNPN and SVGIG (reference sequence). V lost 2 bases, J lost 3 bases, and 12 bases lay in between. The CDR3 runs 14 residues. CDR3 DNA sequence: TGTGCCTGGAGTATTTACGGGACTACAGATACGCAGTATTTT. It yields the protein CAWSIYGTTDTQYF.

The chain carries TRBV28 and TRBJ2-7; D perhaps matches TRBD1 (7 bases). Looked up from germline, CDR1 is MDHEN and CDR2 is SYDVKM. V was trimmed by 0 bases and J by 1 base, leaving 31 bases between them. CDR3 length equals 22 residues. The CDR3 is CASSLWVRVLTEGARGSYEQYF. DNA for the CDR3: TGTGCCAGCAGTTTATGGGTCCGGGTACTAACGGAGGGGGCCAGAGGATCCTACGAGCAGTACTTC.

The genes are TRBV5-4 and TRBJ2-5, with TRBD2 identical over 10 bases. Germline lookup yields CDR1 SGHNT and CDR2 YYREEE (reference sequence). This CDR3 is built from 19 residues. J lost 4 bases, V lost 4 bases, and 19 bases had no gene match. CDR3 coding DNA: TGTGCCAGCAGCCCGCGGAGGTGGCTAGCGGGAGAGTTAAGAGAGACCCAGTACTTC. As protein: CASSPRRWLAGELRETQYF.

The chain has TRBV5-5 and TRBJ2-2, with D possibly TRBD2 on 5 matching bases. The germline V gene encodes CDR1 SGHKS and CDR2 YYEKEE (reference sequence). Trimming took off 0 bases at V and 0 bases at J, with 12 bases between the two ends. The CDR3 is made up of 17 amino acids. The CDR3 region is CASSLEFRGANTGELFF. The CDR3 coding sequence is TGTGCCAGCAGCTTGGAGTTCCGGGGAGCGAACACCGGGGAGCTGTTTTTT.

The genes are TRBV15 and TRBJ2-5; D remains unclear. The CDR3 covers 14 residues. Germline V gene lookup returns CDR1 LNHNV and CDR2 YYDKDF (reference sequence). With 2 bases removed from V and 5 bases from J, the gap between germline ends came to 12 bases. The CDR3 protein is CATSRPGLGETQYF. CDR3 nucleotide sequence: TGTGCCACCAGCAGACCAGGTTTAGGCGAGACCCAGTACTTC. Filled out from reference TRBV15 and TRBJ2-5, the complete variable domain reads DAMVIQNPRYQVTQFGKPVTLSCSQTLNHNVMYWYQQKSSQAPKLLFHYYDKDFNNEADTPDNFQSRRPNTSFCFLDIRSPGLGDTAMYLCATSRPGLGETQYFGPGTRLLVL.

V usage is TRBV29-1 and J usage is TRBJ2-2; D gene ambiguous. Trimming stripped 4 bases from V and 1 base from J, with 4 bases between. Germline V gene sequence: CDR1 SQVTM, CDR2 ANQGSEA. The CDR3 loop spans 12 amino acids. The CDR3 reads CSVALNTGELFF. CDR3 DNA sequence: TGCAGCGTTGCCTTGAACACCGGGGAGCTGTTTTTT.

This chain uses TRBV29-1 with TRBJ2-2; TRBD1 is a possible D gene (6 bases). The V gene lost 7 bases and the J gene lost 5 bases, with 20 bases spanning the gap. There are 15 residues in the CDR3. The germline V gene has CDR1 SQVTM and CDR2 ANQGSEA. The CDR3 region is CSARSRDKYTGELFF. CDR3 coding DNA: TGCAGCGCCCGGTCCCGGGACAAGTATACCGGGGAGCTGTTTTTT.

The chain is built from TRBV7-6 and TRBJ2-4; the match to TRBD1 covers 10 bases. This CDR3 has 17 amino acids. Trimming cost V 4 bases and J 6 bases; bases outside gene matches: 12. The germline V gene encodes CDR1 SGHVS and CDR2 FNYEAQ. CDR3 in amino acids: CASSSQGETGGTNIQYF. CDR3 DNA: TGTGCCAGCAGCTCTCAGGGGGAGACAGGGGGCACAAACATTCAGTACTTC.

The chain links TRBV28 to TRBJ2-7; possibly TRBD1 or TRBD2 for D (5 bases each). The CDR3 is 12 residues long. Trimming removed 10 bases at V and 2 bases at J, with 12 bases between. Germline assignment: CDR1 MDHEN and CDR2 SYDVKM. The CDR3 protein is CATRDGTYEQYF. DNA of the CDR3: TGTGCCACCCGGGACGGGACCTACGAGCAGTACTTC.

The CDR3: CASSWGHQETQYF. The CDR3 DNA reads TGTGCCAGCAGCTGGGGACACCAAGAGACCCAGTACTTC. The chain combines TRBV28 with TRBJ2-5; D assignment may be TRBD1 or TRBD2 (5 bases each). Between the trimmed V and J ends, which lost 6 bases and 0 bases, there was a span of 8 bases. This CDR3 is 13 amino acids long. Germline values: CDR1 MDHEN, CDR2 SYDVKM.

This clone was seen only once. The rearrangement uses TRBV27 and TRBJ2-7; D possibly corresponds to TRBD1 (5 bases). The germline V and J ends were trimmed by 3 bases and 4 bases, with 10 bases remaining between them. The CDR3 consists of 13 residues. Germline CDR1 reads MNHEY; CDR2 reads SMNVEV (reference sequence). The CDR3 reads CASSFRRAYEQYF. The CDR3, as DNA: TGTGCCAGCAGTTTCCGCAGGGCTTACGAGCAGTACTTC.